The T cell receptor (beta chain) described here comes from a study of T cells expressing NK-cell markers. For each CDR3 protein, TCRdb gives one entry from its re-call of the 5' RACE reads, without DNA. The table for this sample gives 500,000 to 600,000 distinct CDR3 sequences. Study results and caveats: For six donors, the dominant NKG2C+ clonotypes made up about 1.0-7.5% of their CD8+ T cells.

Germline CDR1 reads MNHEY; CDR2 reads SMNVEV (reference sequence). The CDR3 loop spans 14 amino acids. Comment on this clonotype: Its antigen is still unknown.

The V and J genes are TRBV27 and TRBJ1-5; TCRdb selects TRBD1, and the lack of DNA leaves this call unchecked. The clonotype originates from a man aged 18 to 30 in good health. Source material: blood T cells: a sorted CD56 or NKG2C T cell subset, CD4+ or CD8+ T cells, or bulk PBMC T cells (not recorded which). This CDR3 reads CASSVSRGDQPQHF.